This TCR beta chain was sequenced in a study of blood T cells in healthy people across ages. Study-wide points: Naive and antigen-experienced cells were not separated, limiting conclusive comparison. Unknown donor CMV status possibly confounded expanded clonotype changes.

A second PCR of roughly 7 to 11 cycles used a sample-barcoded 5' primer and a J-beta primer mix. The yield of each sample was at least 2.5 million CDR3-containing paired-end reads. MiXCR was run by TCRdb on the 5' RACE reads, yielding one entry per CDR3 protein. Counted here are 850,000 to 1,000,000 distinct CDR3 sequences, 51% occurring once; the ten biggest clones make up over 20%. Concerning this clonotype: The antigen remains undetermined.

Germline lookup yields CDR1 DFQATT and CDR2 SNEGSKA (reference sequence). The CDR3 sequence is 14 residues long. V lost 6 bases, J lost 12 bases, and 24 bases lay in between. Sample donors were healthy Caucasian individuals that came from Russia, aged roughly 6 to 100. The chain couples TRBV20-1 to TRBJ2-1; a weak D match, TRBD1 (5 bases). This receptor was taken from a woman aged 55 to 70 in good health. The sequencing input was blood. The CDR3 coding sequence is TGCAGTGCGGTACAGGCCCCAACGTCAAAACGGCAGTTCTTC. It codes for CSAVQAPTSKRQFF.